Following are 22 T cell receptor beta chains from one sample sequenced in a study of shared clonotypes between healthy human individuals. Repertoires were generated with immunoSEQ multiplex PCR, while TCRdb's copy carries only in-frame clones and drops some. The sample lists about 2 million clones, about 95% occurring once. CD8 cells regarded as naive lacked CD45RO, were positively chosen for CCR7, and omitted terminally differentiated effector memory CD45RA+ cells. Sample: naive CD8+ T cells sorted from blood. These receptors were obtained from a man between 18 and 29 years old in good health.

The CDR3 sequence: CASSHQLGAFTDTQYF. CDR3 nucleotide sequence: TGCGCCAGCAGTCATCAACTGGGGGCGTTTACAGATACGCAGTATTTT. The V gene is TRBV10-1, the J gene TRBJ2-3, with D possibly TRBD1 on 6 matching bases. Germline assignment: CDR1 WNHNN and CDR2 SYGVQD (reference sequence). Trimming removed 5 bases from V and 3 bases from J, with 18 bases in between. The CDR3 is 16 amino acids.

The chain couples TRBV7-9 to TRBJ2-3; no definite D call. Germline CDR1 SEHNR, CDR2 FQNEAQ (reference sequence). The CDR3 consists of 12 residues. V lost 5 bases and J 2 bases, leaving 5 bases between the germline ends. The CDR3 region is CASSPITDTQYF. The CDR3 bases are TGTGCCAGCAGCCCCATCACAGATACGCAGTATTTT. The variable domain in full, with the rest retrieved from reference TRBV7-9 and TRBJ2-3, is DTGVSQNPRHKITKRGQNVTFRCDPISEHNRLYWYRQTLGQGPEFLTYFQNEAQLEKSRLLSDRFSAERPKGSFSTLEIQRTEQGDSAMYLCASSPITDTQYFGPGTRLTVL.

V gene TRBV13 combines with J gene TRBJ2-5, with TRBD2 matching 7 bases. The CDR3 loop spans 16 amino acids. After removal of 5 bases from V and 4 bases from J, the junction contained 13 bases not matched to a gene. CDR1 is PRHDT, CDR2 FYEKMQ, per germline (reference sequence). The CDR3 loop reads CASSDRGGGTGETQYF. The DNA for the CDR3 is TGTGCCAGCAGCGATCGGGGCGGGGGTACGGGAGAGACCCAGTACTTC. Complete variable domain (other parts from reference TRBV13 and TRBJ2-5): AAGVIQSPRHLIKEKRETATLKCYPIPRHDTVYWYQQGPGQDPQFLISFYEKMQSDKGSIPDRFSAQQFSDYHSELNMSSLELGDSALYFCASSDRGGGTGETQYFGPGTRLLVL.

The CDR3 region has the DNA TGCGCCAGCAGTGAGTCAGGACACGGAATGACGGCCCAGCATTTT. Translating gives CASSESGHGMTAQHF. The chain employs TRBV10-2 and TRBJ1-5, with D perhaps TRBD1 (5 bases). The CDR3 is made up of 15 amino acids. Germline CDR1 WSHSY, CDR2 SAAADI. V was clipped by 0 bases and J by 11 bases, with 17 bases between them.

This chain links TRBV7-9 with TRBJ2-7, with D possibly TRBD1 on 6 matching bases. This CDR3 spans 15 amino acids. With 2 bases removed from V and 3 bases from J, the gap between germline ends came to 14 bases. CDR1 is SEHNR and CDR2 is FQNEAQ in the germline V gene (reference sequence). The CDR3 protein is CASSLSAGDNYEQYF. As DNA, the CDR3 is TGTGCCAGCAGCTTATCAGCAGGGGATAACTACGAGCAGTACTTC.

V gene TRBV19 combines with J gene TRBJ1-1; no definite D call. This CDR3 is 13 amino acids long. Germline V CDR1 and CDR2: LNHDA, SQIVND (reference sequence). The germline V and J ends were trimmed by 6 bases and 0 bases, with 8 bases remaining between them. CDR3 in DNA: TGTGCCAGTAGGCCCATTATGAACACTGAAGCTTTCTTT. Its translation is CASRPIMNTEAFF.

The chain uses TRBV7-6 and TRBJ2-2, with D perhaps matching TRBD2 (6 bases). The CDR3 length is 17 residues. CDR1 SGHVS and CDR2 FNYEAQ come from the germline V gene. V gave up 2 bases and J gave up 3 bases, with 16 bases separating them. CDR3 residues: CASSLRGRGVHTGELFF. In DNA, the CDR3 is TGTGCCAGCAGCTTAAGGGGTCGCGGGGTACACACCGGGGAGCTGTTTTTT.

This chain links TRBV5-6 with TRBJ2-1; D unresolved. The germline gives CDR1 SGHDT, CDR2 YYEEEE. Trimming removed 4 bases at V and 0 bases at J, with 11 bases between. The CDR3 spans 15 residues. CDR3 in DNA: TGTGCCAGCAGCCCTTCCTCGGGCTCCTACAATGAGCAGTTCTTC. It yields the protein CASSPSSGSYNEQFF.

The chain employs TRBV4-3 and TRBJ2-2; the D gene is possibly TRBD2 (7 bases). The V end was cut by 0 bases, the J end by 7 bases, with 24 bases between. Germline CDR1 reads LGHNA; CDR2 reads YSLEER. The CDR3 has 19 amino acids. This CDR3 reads CASSQDSLVRGGQDGELFF. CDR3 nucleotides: TGCGCCAGCAGCCAAGATTCACTCGTACGCGGGGGCCAGGACGGGGAGCTGTTTTTT.

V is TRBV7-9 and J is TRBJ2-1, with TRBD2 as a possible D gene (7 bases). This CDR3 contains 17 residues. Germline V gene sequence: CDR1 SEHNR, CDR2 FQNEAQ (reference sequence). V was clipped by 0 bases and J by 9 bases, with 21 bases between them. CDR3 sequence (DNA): TGTGCCAGCAGCTTAGCGATATCGGCGGGGGCCGCGGGTGAGCAGTTCTTC. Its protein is CASSLAISAGAAGEQFF.

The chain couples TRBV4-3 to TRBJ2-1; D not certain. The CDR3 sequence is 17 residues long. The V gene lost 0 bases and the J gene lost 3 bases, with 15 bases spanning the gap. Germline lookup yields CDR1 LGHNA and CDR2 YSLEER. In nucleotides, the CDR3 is TGCGCCAGCAGCCAAGATCCCCCCGCTCTGGGCTACAATGAGCAGTTCTTC. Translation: CASSQDPPALGYNEQFF.

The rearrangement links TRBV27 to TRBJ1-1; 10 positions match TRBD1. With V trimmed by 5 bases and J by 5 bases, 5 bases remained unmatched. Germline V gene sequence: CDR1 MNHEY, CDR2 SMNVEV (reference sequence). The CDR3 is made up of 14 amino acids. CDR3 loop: CASSRQGAWTEAFF. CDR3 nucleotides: TGTGCCAGCAGTAGACAGGGGGCTTGGACTGAAGCTTTCTTT.

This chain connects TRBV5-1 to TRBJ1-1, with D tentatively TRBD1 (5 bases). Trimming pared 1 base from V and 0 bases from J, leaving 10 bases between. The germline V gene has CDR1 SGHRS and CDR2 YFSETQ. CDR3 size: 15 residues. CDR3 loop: CASSLFQDMNTEAFF. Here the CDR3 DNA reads TGCGCCAGCAGCTTGTTTCAGGACATGAACACTGAAGCTTTCTTT.

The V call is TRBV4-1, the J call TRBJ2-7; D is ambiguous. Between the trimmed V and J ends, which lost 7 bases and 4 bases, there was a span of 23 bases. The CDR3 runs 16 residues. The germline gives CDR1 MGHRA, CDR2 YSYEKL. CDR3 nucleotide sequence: TGCGCCAGCACGGAGCGCTTTGCCGACCCCGATTACGAGCAGTACTTC. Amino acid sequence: CASTERFADPDYEQYF.

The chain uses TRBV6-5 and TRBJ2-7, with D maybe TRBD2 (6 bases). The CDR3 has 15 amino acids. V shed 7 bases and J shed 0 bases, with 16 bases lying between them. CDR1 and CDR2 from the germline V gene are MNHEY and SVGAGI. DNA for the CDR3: TGTGCCAGCACCCTACTAGCCGGTAGCTCCTACGAGCAGTACTTC. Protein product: CASTLLAGSSYEQYF.

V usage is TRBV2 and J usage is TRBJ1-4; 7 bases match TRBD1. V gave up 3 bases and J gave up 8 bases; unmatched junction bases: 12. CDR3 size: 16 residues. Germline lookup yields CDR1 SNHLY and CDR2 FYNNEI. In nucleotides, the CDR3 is TGTGCCAGCAGTGACTGGGACAGCCGGGCGTGGGAAAAACTGTTTTTT. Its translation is CASSDWDSRAWEKLFF.

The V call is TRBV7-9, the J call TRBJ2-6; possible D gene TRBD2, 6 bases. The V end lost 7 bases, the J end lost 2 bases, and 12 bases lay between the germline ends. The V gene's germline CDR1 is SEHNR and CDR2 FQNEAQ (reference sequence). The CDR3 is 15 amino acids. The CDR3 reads CASTRGNTGANVLTF. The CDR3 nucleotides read TGTGCCAGCACCCGGGGGAATACTGGGGCCAACGTCCTGACTTTC.

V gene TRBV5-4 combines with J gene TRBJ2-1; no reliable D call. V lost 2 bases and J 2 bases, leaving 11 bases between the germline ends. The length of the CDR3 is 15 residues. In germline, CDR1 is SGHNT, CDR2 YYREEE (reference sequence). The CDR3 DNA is TGTGCCAGCAGCTTAGGAGCGCGAGCCTACAATGAGCAGTTCTTC. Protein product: CASSLGARAYNEQFF.

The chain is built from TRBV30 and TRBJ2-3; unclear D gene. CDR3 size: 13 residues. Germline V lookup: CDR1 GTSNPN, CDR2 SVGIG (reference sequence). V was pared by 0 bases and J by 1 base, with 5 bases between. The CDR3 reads CAWSVPGTDTQYF. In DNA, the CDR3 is TGTGCCTGGAGTGTACCCGGCACAGATACGCAGTATTTT.

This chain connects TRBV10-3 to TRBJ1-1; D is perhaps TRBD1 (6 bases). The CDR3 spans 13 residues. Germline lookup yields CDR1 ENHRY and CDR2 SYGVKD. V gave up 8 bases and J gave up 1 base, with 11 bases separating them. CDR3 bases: TGTGCCATCCGAGGGGGGGGGAACACTGAAGCTTTCTTT. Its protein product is CAIRGGGNTEAFF.

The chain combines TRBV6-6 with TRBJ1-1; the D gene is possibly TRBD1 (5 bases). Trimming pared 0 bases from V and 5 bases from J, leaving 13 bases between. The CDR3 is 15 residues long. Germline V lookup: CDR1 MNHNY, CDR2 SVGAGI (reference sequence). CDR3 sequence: CASSYSNRWGTEAFF. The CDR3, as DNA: TGTGCCAGCAGTTACTCGAATAGGTGGGGGACTGAAGCTTTCTTT.

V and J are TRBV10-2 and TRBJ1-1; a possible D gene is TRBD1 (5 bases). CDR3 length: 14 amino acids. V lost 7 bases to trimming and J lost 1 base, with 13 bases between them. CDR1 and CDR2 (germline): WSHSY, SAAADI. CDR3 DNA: TGCGCCAGCAACGGGGGGTACTCGAACACTGAAGCTTTCTTT. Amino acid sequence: CASNGGYSNTEAFF.